This T cell receptor (beta chain) stems from a study of cytomegalovirus exposure and HLA in healthy donors (dated by TCRdb to the late 2010s). About the investigation overall: An earlier analysis of some 600 of the donors reported approximately 300 Gb of sequence data and 95 million to 140 million unique TCR beta sequences obtained from about 179 million T cells. Roughly 310 gigabases of sequencing data and approximately 80 million unique TCR sequences were included in an early release covering several hundred HLA-typed donors. Of the 300 to 500 genotyped donors, 65% to 90% were placed in the genetic ancestry cluster associated with self-reported Caucasian donors. The study aimed to test whether signatures of past pathogen exposure could be identified by cataloging public T cell receptors. The study profiled the T cell repertoires of approximately 700 subjects by immunosequencing and related them to cytomegalovirus serostatus. Besides the first cohort of more than 650 subjects, a separate validation cohort made up of 90 to 150 different subjects was used. The study combined high-throughput TCR immunosequencing, statistical association of individual TCRs with disease status, and machine learning to predict cytomegalovirus infection status. To study patterns of TCR occurrence, a later analysis re-analyzed previously published TCR beta repertoires from around 670 donors and added high-resolution HLA genotyping. Rather than using new phenotypic data, the later analysis identified candidate immune exposures from TCR beta sequences and from how often those sequences occurred across donors. An earlier analysis of several hundred of the donors applied high-throughput TCR beta sequencing to assess whether each TCR beta V gene segment acted as functional or pseudogenic. Donor age, sex, ethnicity and CMV serostatus were compiled together with the repertoire data. A later genetic analysis took genome-wide SNP genotypes for 398 of the 666 donors and used that subset as a discovery cohort. Every repertoire in the discovery cohort had been generated on one and the same sequencing platform. Class I and class II HLA loci were covered by the typing at four-digit resolution. The number of typed donors differed by locus: about 620-640 for A, B, C, DRB1 and DQB1; approximately 520 for DQA1; 600 to 610 for DPA1; and roughly 490 for DPB1. Several DR-DQ haplotypes were treated as single units for association and clustering because of strong linkage in the cohort. Among some 400 genotyped donors of the cohort, an average of approximately 240,000 unique TCR beta nucleotide sequences was sequenced per donor, of which 15% to 20% were non-productive.

In total, 666 healthy bone marrow donors made up the cohort. At the time of sampling, all cohort members were nominally healthy, though unrecorded immune exposures were likely present. The donor was CMV seronegative and was included in the group of under 450 seronegative cohort members. Each donor provided a peripheral blood sample, and peripheral blood mononuclear cells were used for TCR beta sequencing. The Qiagen DNeasy Blood Extraction Kit was used to extract genomic DNA from the blood cell samples. Receptor libraries were prepared by the immunoSEQ multiplex PCR assay. The multiplex PCR relied on a mix of 60 forward primers for TCR Vbeta segments and 13 reverse primers for TCR Jbeta segments. The CDR3 region of rearranged TCR beta genes was amplified from genomic DNA with a multiplex PCR assay. On the Illumina HiSeq System, the amplified TCR beta libraries were sequenced as 87-base-pair reads. Per the original workflow: A later analysis tallied roughly 76 million unique TCR beta chains across the approximately 670 repertoires, and about 12 million of those chains were shared by two or more donors. Raw reads were error-corrected and collapsed into unique sequences with a nearest-neighbor algorithm that merged closely related sequences to remove PCR and sequencing errors. CDR3 sequences were aligned to IMGT reference sequences to assign V, D and J gene segments. Each retained sequence needed at least a six-nucleotide match to both a V gene segment and a J gene segment. A rearrangement was called productive if the CDR3 had no stop codons and remained in frame with V and J, and every other rearrangement was called non-productive. Following IMGT convention, CDR3 was defined as the stretch from the second conserved V-encoded cysteine up to the conserved J-encoded phenylalanine. Sequences without an unambiguous match to a single V gene segment were excluded from the earlier analysis of a few hundred of the donors. An earlier analysis of several hundred of the donors called V segments functional above 56.7% productive rearrangements and segregating when the between-donor standard deviation exceeded 5%. To diagnose cytomegalovirus status from the catalog of TCR beta chain sequences, a statistical classification framework was built. V and J gene assignment, in a later analysis, came from comparing TCR nucleotide sequences with IMGT/GENE-DB human TR gene sequences. A later analysis assigned CDR3 sequences and most-parsimonious VDJ recombination scenarios with the TCRdist pipeline. In a later analysis, each TCR beta chain was defined by its CDR3 amino acid sequence together with its V-gene family, and reads lacking a unique V-gene family were excluded. A later analysis removed nearly 600 highly shared, low-generation-probability nucleotide sequences to deal with suspected cross-contamination and a sequencing artifact. In a later analysis, a clonal expansion index for each public chain was calculated from normalized within-repertoire ranks of inferred template counts. A later analysis computed generation probabilities with a VDJ recombination model fitted to out-of-frame rearrangements, and checked the results against IGoR. In a later analysis, TCR-TCR, TCR-HLA and TCR-CMV co-occurrence was scored with hypergeometric tests, and a repertoire-size bias correction was applied to TCR pairs. False discovery rates were estimated in a later analysis by permuting HLA or CMV assignments 20 times. In a later analysis, co-occurring TCRs were grouped with DBSCAN, and TCRdist sequence similarity was added when clustering was performed within HLA-allele-positive subsets. Repertoires with fewer than 30,000 or more than 120,000 public chains were left out of co-occurrence clustering, as were about five repertoires with anomalous nucleotide sharing. TCRdb limited this immuneACCESS table to in-frame rearrangements with V and J called. A share of clones is missing; checked studies link under half to unresolved V genes, and the rest is unexplained. V, J and clone size were drawn from that table, and D and trimming were deduced from the DNA. The sample table lists over 80,000 clones, roughly three quarters of them with a count of one. About 3% of the sample is in the top ten clones.

General study outcomes and caveats: Linkage disequilibrium might explain the correlated functional status among segregating V segments, but an unknown experimental factor could not be ruled out. Immune exposure information for the cohort was limited to CMV serostatus. While some public TCRs were present in many individuals, most TCR sequences turned up only very rarely across donors. According to the authors, the approach could potentially be generalized to other disease states and immunological phenotypes. In an earlier analysis of around 500 of the donors, most TCR beta V segments appeared in productive rearrangements about 87% or about 30% of the time, broadly matching IMGT annotations. According to a later genetic analysis, donors in an Asian-associated ancestry cluster had fewer N-insertions in productive TCRs than the approximately 690-donor mean. The presence/absence analyses assumed that sequencing depth was roughly uniform across donors, and that assumption may not be true. Cytomegalovirus status was reported to be diagnosed by the classifier with high specificity and sensitivity in both the original and validation cohorts. Some IMGT-functional V segments, including TRBV6-2 and TRBV6-3, could not be distinguished by the 87-base-pair reads and were therefore excluded. In a later genetic analysis, a missense DCLRE1C variant was associated with V-gene and J-gene trimming of TCR beta chains, and the association was replicated in an independent cohort. In a later analysis, around 17,000 TCR beta sequences were associated with specific HLA alleles at a false discovery rate of 0.05. In a later analysis, TCR association rates were found to vary across HLA loci, with the most associated TCRs seen for DRB1 alleles and the fewest for HLA-C alleles. A cluster of highly shared sequence variants was judged likely to be a technical artifact of the sequencing pipeline. HLA typing was unavailable for some donors at each locus, so association tests used only the typed subset. When HLA alleles, especially DR and DQ, strongly co-occurred, TCR associations were difficult to assign to individual alleles. A later analysis reported that several top co-occurrence clusters appeared linked to parvovirus B19, influenza, CMV and Epstein-Barr virus. Because counts were too low, seventeen rarely observed V segments, including chromosome 9 orphons, were left out of the earlier analysis of approximately 580 of the donors. A further reported finding was that TCR beta sequences accurately predicted the HLA-A and HLA-B alleles for most subjects in the first cohort. A later analysis found that HLA-associated TCR beta chains were more clonally expanded and had lower generation probabilities than equally common non-associated chains. The study listed 164 TCR beta chains as associated with cytomegalovirus. In this cohort, only TCR beta chains were sequenced, and detectable features were limited by the absence of alpha or paired-chain data. Three of the identified cytomegalovirus-associated TCR beta chains were confirmed in vitro to be specific for cytomegalovirus antigens. According to a later analysis, most CMV-associated TCR beta chains appeared to be HLA-restricted, and the HLA associations seemed to be driven largely by CMV exposure.

This clone was observed a handful of times. There is no known antigen for this receptor. Base qualities are not at hand, and no much larger clone is one base apart. CDR1 and CDR2 (SGDLS, YYNGEE) derive from the germline V gene. Trimming accounts for 4 bases at V and 4 bases at J, while the number of junction bases matched to no gene is 6. Spanning cysteine to phenylalanine, the CDR3 consists of 17 amino acids. Of the read, only the CDR3 DNA is kept; its 51 bases are in frame from base 1. The sequence was collected from a man between 40 and 49 years old in good health and CMV-seronegative. The sequencing sample was made of PBMCs. The sequence joins TRBV9 to TRBJ2-2; the central 14 bases match TRBD2. The CDR3 protein sequence reads: CASSLTSGGVFTGELFF. In nucleotides, the sequence is TGTGCCAGCAGCTTGACTAGCGGGGGGGTGTTCACCGGGGAGCTGTTTTTT.